The 3 T cell receptor beta chains in this list originate from one sample, sequenced in a study of blood T cell repertoires in COVID-19. The repertoire was sequenced with immunoSEQ multiplex PCR; TCRdb's copy has only in-frame clones and lacks some. The data contain a few hundred thousand clones, around 85% of them singletons. The sample comprised peripheral blood. Receptors were obtained from a woman aged 45-65 years with active or convalescent COVID-19.

This chain uses TRBV4-2 with TRBJ2-1; TRBD2 agrees at 11 bases. V shed 1 base, J shed 6 bases, and the junction held 5 bases outside the gene matches. CDR1 LGHNA and CDR2 YNFKEQ come from the germline V gene. This CDR3 comprises 16 residues. CDR3 protein: CASSQVLAGGFNEQFF. In DNA, the CDR3 is TGTGCCAGCAGCCAAGTGCTAGCGGGGGGTTTCAATGAGCAGTTCTTC.

This chain uses TRBV25-1 with TRBJ1-5, with D perhaps TRBD1 (6 bases). This CDR3 comprises 15 residues. Germline CDR1 and CDR2: MGHDK and SYGVNS. Deletions cut 2 bases from V and 6 bases from J, with 14 bases between. The CDR3 DNA reads as TGTGCCAGCAGTGAAGCGGGGGCGAGAGGTCAGCCCCAGCATTTT. It yields the protein CASSEAGARGQPQHF.

The chain employs TRBV18 and TRBJ1-6; tentatively, D is TRBD1 (5 bases). From germline, CDR1 is KGHSH and CDR2 LQKENI. With 3 bases removed from V and 7 bases from J, the gap between germline ends came to 19 bases. CDR3 size: 17 residues. As DNA, the CDR3 is TGTGCCAGCTCACCTCGGCCTGGGGCGGCGGGGAATTCACCCCTCCACTTT. It codes for CASSPRPGAAGNSPLHF.